The rows below give T cell receptor beta chains drawn from one sample of a study of T-cell reconstitution after alpha-beta-depleted transplantation in children. Each CDR3 protein is one row after TCRdb ran MiXCR on the PCR reads. The sample carries 480,000 or so distinct CDR3 sequences, approximately 10% recorded once. The sequenced sample was PBMCs, obtained before TCRalphabeta/CD19-depleted stem cell transplant. These receptors were collected from a child younger than 10 with inherited bone marrow failure, due to receive a stem cell transplant. Each CDR3 is given with its conserved first and last residue. A D gene is named only where the DNA matches it firmly. Clone sizes are given selectively: once, few, many, or a class where the clone is expanded.

TRBV11-2,few,TRBJ2-7,-,TGTGCCAGCAGCTTCCCCAGGGACACAGGAACGAGCTCCTACGAGCAGTACTTC,CASSFPRDTGTSSYEQYF
TRBV20-1,few,TRBJ2-7,TRBD2,TGCAGTGCTAGAGGACTAGCAGAACCACTCTACTCCTACGAGCAGTACTTC,CSARGLAEPLYSYEQYF
TRBV12-3/TRBV12-4,many,TRBJ2-5,-,TGTGCCAGCAATTTAGGGGAGGTCCAAGAGACCCAGTACTTC,CASNLGEVQETQYF
TRBV4-3,many,TRBJ2-5,TRBD2,TGCGCCAGCAGCCAAGACAAGCGGGAGTCCAAAGAGACCCAGTACTTC,CASSQDKRESKETQYF
TRBV19,-,TRBJ2-5,-,TGTGCCAGTAACCAGGGGGGAGAGACCCAGTACTTC,CASNQGGETQYF
TRBV6-5,many,TRBJ2-5,TRBD1,TGTGCCAGCAGTTTGGGGTACAGGGGTGAGACCCAGTACTTC,CASSLGYRGETQYF
TRBV7-2,many,TRBJ2-7,TRBD2,TGTGCCAGCAGCTCGCCTCGGACTAGCGGGAACTACGAGCAGTACTTC,CASSSPRTSGNYEQYF
TRBV5-1,many,TRBJ2-7,-,TGCGCCAGCAGCGCCACAGCCTACGAGCAGTACTTC,CASSATAYEQYF
TRBV6-1,many,TRBJ1-6,-,TGTGCCAGCAGTGAAATTGCGGGCCAGGGTAATTCACCCCTCCACTTT,CASSEIAGQGNSPLHF
TRBV5-1,few,TRBJ1-1,-,TGCGCCAGCGCGGCCGGTGTGCGAGCGGGCACTGAAGCTTTCTTT,CASAAGVRAGTEAFF
TRBV12-3/TRBV12-4,many,TRBJ2-3,-,TGTGCCAGCAGCTTATCAGATACGCAGTATTTT,CASSLSDTQYF
TRBV12-3/TRBV12-4,many,TRBJ2-5,-,TGTGCCAGCAGTTTCATCAAAGAGACCCAGTACTTC,CASSFIKETQYF
TRBV2,few,TRBJ1-5,TRBD1,TGTGCCAGCAGTGTACAGGGGGTTCAGCCCCAGCATTTT,CASSVQGVQPQHF
TRBV11-2,-,TRBJ2-1,-,TGTGCCAGCAGCTTAGATCCCGGCTTCGCCAATGAGCAGTTCTTC,CASSLDPGFANEQFF
TRBV11-2,many,TRBJ1-4,-,TGTGCCAGCAGCTTAGCAGGGTCTGATGAAAAACTGTTTTTT,CASSLAGSDEKLFF
TRBV20-1,-,TRBJ2-1,-,TGCAGTGCGGTTCCGGGACTTCCCTACAATGAGCAGTTCTTC,CSAVPGLPYNEQFF
TRBV1,many,TRBJ2-1,-,TGCACCAGCAGCCGAGGTCCCAGGTGGGGACAGGGAGGGGATGAGCAGTTCTTC,CTSSRGPRWGQGGDEQFF
TRBV27,many,TRBJ2-2,-,TGTGCCAGCAGTTTTACAAGCTCGGTCGGCGCCGGGGAGCTGTTTTTT,CASSFTSSVGAGELFF
TRBV29-1,-,TRBJ2-3,TRBD1,TGCAGCGTTGCCCTACCCAGGGACAGTCCCACAGATACGCAGTATTTT,CSVALPRDSPTDTQYF
TRBV6-5,many,TRBJ1-2,TRBD1,TGTGCCAGCAGGGGGACAGGGGAGCGGAATGGCTACACCTTC,CASRGTGERNGYTF
TRBV18,many,TRBJ2-6,-,TGTGCCAGCTCACCACCTAACTCTGGGGCCAACGTCCTGACTTTC,CASSPPNSGANVLTF
TRBV7-2,-,TRBJ2-5,TRBD2,TGTGCCAGCAGCCTTCTTACCCTAGCGGGTTTGGAGACCCAGTACTTC,CASSLLTLAGLETQYF
TRBV12-3/TRBV12-4,few,TRBJ2-1,-,TGTGCCAGCAGTCCGACAGCAAATGAGCAGTTCTTC,CASSPTANEQFF
TRBV5-1,many,TRBJ2-2,TRBD2,TGCGCCAGCCGGCCAGATCTTACTAGCGGGAGCACCGGGGAGCTGTTTTTT,CASRPDLTSGSTGELFF